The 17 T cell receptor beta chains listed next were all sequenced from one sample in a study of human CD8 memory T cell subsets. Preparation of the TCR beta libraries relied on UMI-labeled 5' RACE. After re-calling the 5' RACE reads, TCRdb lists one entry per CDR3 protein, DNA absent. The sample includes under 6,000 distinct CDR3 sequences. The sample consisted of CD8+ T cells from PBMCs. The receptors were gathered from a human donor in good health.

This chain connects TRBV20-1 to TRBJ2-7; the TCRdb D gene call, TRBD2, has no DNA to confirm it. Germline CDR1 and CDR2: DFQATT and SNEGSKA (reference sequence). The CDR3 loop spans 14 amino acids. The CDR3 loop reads CSAPGLADPYEQYF.

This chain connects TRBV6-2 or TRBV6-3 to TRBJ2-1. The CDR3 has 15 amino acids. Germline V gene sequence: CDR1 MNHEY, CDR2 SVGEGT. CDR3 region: CASSDVRVPYNEQFF.

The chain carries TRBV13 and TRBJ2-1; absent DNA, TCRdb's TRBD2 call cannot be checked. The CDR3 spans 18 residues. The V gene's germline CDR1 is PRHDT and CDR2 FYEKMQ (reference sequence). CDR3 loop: CASSRTPSSGRIQREQFF. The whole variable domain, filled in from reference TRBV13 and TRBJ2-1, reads AAGVIQSPRHLIKEKRETATLKCYPIPRHDTVYWYQQGPGQDPQFLISFYEKMQSDKGSIPDRFSAQQFSDYHSELNMSSLELGDSALYFCASSRTPSSGRIQREQFFGPGTRLTVL.

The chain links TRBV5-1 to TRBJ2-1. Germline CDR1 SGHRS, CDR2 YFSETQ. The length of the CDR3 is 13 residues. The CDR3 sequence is CASRSSTYNEQFF.

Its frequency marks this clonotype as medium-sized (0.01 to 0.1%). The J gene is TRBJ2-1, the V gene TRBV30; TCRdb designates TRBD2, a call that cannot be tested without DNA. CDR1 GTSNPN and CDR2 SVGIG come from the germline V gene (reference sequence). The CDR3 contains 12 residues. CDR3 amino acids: CAWRPALNEQFF.

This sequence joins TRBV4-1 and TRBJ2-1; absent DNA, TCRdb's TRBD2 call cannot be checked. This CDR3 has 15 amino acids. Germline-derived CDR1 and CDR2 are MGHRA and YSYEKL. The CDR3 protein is CASSPWTSGHNEQFF.

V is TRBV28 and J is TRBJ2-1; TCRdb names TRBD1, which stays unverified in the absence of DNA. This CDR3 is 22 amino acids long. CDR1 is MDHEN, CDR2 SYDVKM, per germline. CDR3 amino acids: CASKLGRQLISTGYSRTNEQFF. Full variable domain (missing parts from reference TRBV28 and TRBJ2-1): DVKVTQSSRYLVKRTGEKVFLECVQDMDHENMFWYRQDPGLGLRLIYFSYDVKMKEKGDIPEGYSVSREKKERFSLILESASTNQTSMYLCASKLGRQLISTGYSRTNEQFFGPGTRLTVL.

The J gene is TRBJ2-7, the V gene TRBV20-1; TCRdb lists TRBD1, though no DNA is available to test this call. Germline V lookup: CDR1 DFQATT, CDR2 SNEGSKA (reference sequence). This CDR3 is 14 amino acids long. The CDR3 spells CSAISGDRSYEQYF.

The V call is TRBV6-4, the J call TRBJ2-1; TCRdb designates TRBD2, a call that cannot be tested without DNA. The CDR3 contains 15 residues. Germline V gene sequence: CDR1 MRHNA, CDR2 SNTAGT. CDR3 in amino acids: CASSQSGSEYNEQFF.

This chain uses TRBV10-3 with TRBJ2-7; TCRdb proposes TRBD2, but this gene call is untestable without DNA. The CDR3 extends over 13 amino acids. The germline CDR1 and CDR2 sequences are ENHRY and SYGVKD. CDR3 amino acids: CAISEEGRYEQYF.

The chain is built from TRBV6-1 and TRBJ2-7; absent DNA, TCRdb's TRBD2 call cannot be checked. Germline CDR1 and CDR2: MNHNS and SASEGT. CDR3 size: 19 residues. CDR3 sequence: CASSEAQGSGRAYFYEQYF.

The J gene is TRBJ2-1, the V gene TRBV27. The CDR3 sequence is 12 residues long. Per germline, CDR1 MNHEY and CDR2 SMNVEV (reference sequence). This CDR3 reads CASSTNYNEQFF.

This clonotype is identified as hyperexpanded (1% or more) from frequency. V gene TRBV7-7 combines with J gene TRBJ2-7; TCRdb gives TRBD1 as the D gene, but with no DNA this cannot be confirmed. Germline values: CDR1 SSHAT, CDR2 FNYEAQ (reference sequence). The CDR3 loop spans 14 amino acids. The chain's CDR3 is CASSLSTGVDEQYF.

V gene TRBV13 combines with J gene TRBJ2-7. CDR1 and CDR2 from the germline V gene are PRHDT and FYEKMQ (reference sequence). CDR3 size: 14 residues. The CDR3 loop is CASSLETSPYEQYF.

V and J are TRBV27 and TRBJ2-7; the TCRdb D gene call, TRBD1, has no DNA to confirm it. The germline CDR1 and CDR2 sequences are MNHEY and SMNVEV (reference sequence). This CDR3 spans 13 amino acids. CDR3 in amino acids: CASSGTGDYEQYF.

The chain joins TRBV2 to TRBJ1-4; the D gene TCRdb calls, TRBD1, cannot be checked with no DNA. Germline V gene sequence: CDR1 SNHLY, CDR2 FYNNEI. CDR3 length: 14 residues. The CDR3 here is CASRPRDASEKLFF.

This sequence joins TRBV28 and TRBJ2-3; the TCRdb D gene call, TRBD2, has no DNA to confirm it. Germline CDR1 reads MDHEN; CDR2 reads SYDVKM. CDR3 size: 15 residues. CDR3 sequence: CASSLGISGTDTQYF.